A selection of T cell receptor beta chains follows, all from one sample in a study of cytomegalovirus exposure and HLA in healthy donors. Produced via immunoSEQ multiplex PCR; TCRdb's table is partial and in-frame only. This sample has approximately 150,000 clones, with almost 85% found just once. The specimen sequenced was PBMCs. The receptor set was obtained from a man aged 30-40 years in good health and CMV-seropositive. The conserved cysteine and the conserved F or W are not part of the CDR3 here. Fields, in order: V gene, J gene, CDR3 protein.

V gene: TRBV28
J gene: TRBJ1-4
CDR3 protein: ASKPYSGEKLF

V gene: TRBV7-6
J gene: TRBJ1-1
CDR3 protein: ASSSRTGRDTEAF

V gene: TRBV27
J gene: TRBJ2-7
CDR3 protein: ASTLPRGLLWY

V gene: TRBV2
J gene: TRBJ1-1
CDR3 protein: ASSEWDRGSNTEAF

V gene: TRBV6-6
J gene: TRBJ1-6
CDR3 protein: ASSLLGGSPLH

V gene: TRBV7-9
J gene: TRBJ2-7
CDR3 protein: ASSPWDRVYEQY

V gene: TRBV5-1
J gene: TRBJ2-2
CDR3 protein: ASSASADTGELF

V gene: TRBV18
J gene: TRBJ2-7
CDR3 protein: ASSPPGVKTYEQY

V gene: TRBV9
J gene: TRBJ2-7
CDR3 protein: ASLFRSFGGRTYEQY

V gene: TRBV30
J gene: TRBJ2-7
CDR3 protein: ARSKGLGYEQY

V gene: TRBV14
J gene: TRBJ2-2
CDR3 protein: ASSPQGYTGELF

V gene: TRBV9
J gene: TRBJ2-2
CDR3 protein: ASSFSGRGLDGELF

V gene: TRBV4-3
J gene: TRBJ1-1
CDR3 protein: ASSQGTQNTEAF

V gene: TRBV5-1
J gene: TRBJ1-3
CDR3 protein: ASSLSVSGNTIY

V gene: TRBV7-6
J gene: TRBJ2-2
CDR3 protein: ASSFKGSTGELF

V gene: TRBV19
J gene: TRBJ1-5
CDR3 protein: ASKDRGNSNQPQH

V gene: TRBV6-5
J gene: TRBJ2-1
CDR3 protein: ASSYALAGGYNEQF

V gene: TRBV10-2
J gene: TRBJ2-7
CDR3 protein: ASRDGGFSYEQY

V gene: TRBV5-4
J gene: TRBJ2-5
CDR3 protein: ASSYGQGRETQY

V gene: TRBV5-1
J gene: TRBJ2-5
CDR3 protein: ASSPTGYYQETQY

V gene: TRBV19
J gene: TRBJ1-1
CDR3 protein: ASQQGGGTEAF

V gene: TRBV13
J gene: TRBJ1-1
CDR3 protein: ASSSRPGNNPEAF

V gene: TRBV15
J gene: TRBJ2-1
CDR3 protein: ATSMGLGSESSYNEQF

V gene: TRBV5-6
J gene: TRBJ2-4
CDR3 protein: ASSLLGQGVNIQY

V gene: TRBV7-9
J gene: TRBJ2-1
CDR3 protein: ASSWPGTSVPSSYNEQF

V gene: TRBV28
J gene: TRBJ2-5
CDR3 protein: ASSLGGGREETQY

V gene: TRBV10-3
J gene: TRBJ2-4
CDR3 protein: AISESGQGTAQY

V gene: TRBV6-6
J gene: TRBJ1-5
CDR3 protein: ASSRGGASNQPQH